Listed here are 26 T cell receptor beta chains from one sample, sequenced in a study of identical twins. TCRdb called the 5' RACE reads again in MiXCR, with one record for every CDR3 protein. The sample has nearly 900,000 distinct CDR3 sequences, approximately 13% seen once. This sample also appeared in a second study, on yellow fever vaccine responses in identical twins.

Sequencing input: PBMCs. These receptors were taken from a woman between 18 and 29 years old in good health.

This clonotype was counted between two and nine times. The chain recombines TRBV18 with TRBJ2-1, with no clear D. V lost 0 bases and J 7 bases, leaving 13 bases between the germline ends. Germline lookup yields CDR1 KGHSH and CDR2 LQKENI. The CDR3 totals 15 residues. The CDR3 coding sequence is TGTGCCAGCTCACCACCGACAATAGTTGGGAATGAGCAGTTCTTC. As protein: CASSPPTIVGNEQFF. The whole variable domain, filled in from reference TRBV18 and TRBJ2-1, reads NAGVMQNPRHLVRRRGQEARLRCSPMKGHSHVYWYRQLPEEGLKFMVYLQKENIIDESGMPKERFSAEFPKEGPSILRIQQVVRGDSAAYFCASSPPTIVGNEQFFGPGTRLTVL.

In this sample, this clonotype turned up many times. The rearrangement links TRBV10-3 to TRBJ1-1, with D maybe TRBD1 (6 bases). The CDR3 loop spans 14 amino acids. In germline, CDR1 is ENHRY, CDR2 SYGVKD. The germline V and J ends were trimmed by 4 bases and 4 bases, with 13 bases remaining between them. The CDR3: CAISGQVGGTEAFF. The CDR3 DNA follows: TGTGCCATCAGTGGACAGGTGGGTGGCACTGAAGCTTTCTTT.

This clonotype has a handful of counts. This rearrangement joins TRBV6-2 or TRBV6-3 to TRBJ2-7; 12 nucleotides line up with TRBD2. CDR1 is MNHEY and CDR2 is SVGEGT in the germline V gene. This CDR3 spans 13 amino acids. V was clipped by 10 bases and J by 6 bases; unmatched bases: 7. This chain's CDR3 is CATTGTSGLEQYF. In nucleotides, the CDR3 is TGTGCCACCACTGGGACTAGCGGGCTCGAGCAGTACTTC.

This clonotype was picked up a small number of times. V usage is TRBV28 and J usage is TRBJ2-7; a possible D gene is TRBD2 (6 bases). Between the trimmed V and J ends, which lost 4 bases and 3 bases, there was a span of 19 bases. The CDR3 runs to 16 residues. The germline gives CDR1 MDHEN, CDR2 SYDVKM. CDR3 in amino acids: CASSSSIPGLLYEQYF. CDR3 bases: TGTGCCAGCAGTTCTTCCATACCGGGACTTCTCTACGAGCAGTACTTC.

Only a few counts were recorded for this clonotype. This rearrangement joins TRBV5-1 to TRBJ2-2; 14 bases agree with TRBD2. The CDR3 has 17 amino acids. The junction had 8 bases not matched to a gene; V was cut back by 3 bases and J by 7 bases. Germline V gives CDR1 SGHRS, CDR2 YFSETQ. DNA for the CDR3: TGCGCCAGCAGCTACTCGACTAGCGGGGGGGCCGGCGGGGAGCTGTTTTTT. Encoded protein: CASSYSTSGGAGGELFF.

This chain joins TRBV6-2 or TRBV6-3 and TRBJ2-7; possibly TRBD1 or TRBD2 for D (6 bases each). Looked up from germline, CDR1 is MNHEY and CDR2 is SVGEGT. CDR3 size: 13 residues. Deletions cut 7 bases from V and 2 bases from J, with 12 bases between. The CDR3 loop reads CASNWRDTYEQYF. The DNA for the CDR3 is TGTGCCAGCAACTGGCGGGACACCTACGAGCAGTACTTC.

This chain uses TRBV10-3 with TRBJ1-2, with D unresolved. The CDR3 covers 17 residues. V dropped 5 bases and J dropped 3 bases, with 22 bases sitting between them. CDR1 is ENHRY, CDR2 SYGVKD, per germline. The CDR3 reads CAISQMASVFGDYGYTF. The CDR3 bases are TGTGCCATCAGTCAGATGGCCTCGGTATTCGGGGACTATGGCTACACCTTC.

This clonotype was seen a handful of times. The J gene is TRBJ2-7, the V gene TRBV7-9; D is possibly TRBD1 or TRBD2 (5 bases each). The germline V gene encodes CDR1 SEHNR and CDR2 FQNEAQ (reference sequence). The CDR3 has 16 amino acids. V lost 2 bases and J lost 5, with 19 bases in between. The CDR3: CASSLSLAGTGDEQYV. The CDR3 DNA follows: TGTGCCAGCAGCTTAAGTTTGGCAGGGACGGGCGACGAGCAGTACGTC.

This clonotype occurred many times. The chain carries TRBV20-1 and TRBJ2-1, with D uncertain. CDR3 length: 14 residues. Germline CDR1 reads DFQATT; CDR2 reads SNEGSKA (reference sequence). The CDR3 loop is CSPRWLGPGNEQFF. Here the CDR3 DNA reads TGCAGCCCACGATGGCTAGGACCGGGCAATGAGCAGTTCTTC.

The chain combines TRBV28 with TRBJ2-5; 9 bases fit TRBD2. CDR3 length: 16 amino acids. CDR1 is MDHEN, CDR2 SYDVKM, per germline. Trimming at V came to 6 bases and at J to 1 base, leaving 9 bases not matched to a gene. CDR3 in amino acids: CASSSSGGRRQETQYF. CDR3 in DNA: TGTGCCAGCAGCAGTAGCGGGGGTCGACGCCAAGAGACCCAGTACTTC.

As regards this clonotype: It is unclear where the CDR3 begins or ends on the DNA, so no DNA is shown, and the CDR3 is as TCRdb lists it. The chain carries TRBV7-5 and TRBJ1-4; the table's D call, TRBD1, has no DNA check behind it. TRBV7-5 is a recognized pseudogene. The CDR3 spans 19 amino acids, including both terminal residues. CDR3 loop: CISVSEAYPGAPTHEKLFF.

CDR3 DNA sequence: TGTGCCAGCAGTGAATTAGGCCAGGGTTACAATGAGCAGTTCTTC. Protein product: CASSELGQGYNEQFF. The gene calls are TRBV25-1 and TRBJ2-1; D perhaps matches TRBD1 (5 bases). V was clipped by 1 base and J by 4 bases, with 11 bases between them. Germline V CDR1 and CDR2: MGHDK, SYGVNS. This CDR3 spans 15 amino acids. Supplemented by reference TRBV25-1 and TRBJ2-1, the full variable domain reads EADIYQTPRYLVIGTGKKITLECSQTMGHDKMYWYQQDPGMELHLIHYSYGVNSTEKGDLSSESTVSRIRTEHFPLTLESARPSHTSQYLCASSELGQGYNEQFFGPGTRLTVL.

The J gene is TRBJ2-5, the V gene TRBV7-9, with TRBD1 matching over 8 bases. V was clipped by 10 bases and J by 3 bases; unmatched bases: 7. The germline V gene has CDR1 SEHNR and CDR2 FQNEAQ (reference sequence). This CDR3 is built from 13 residues. The CDR3 region has the DNA TGTGCCACCGAGGGACAGGACGAAGAGACCCAGTACTTC. This translates into CATEGQDEETQYF.

V usage is TRBV28 and J usage is TRBJ2-6; D gene ambiguous. The CDR3 totals 17 residues. Between the trimmed V and J ends, which lost 6 bases and 0 bases, there was a span of 15 bases. CDR1 and CDR2 from the germline V gene are MDHEN and SYDVKM. CDR3 loop: CASRPPDGRSGANVLTF. The CDR3 DNA is TGTGCCAGCAGACCCCCGGACGGGCGCTCTGGGGCCAACGTCCTGACTTTC.

V and J are TRBV4-1 and TRBJ2-7; 8 nucleotides align to TRBD2. There are 17 residues in the CDR3. The V gene's germline CDR1 is MGHRA and CDR2 YSYEKL. V was pared by 4 bases and J by 3 bases, with 14 bases of the junction left unmatched. CDR3 residues: CASSPRAGAGALYEQYF. CDR3 DNA sequence: TGCGCCAGCAGCCCCCGCGCGGGAGCGGGAGCCCTCTACGAGCAGTACTTC.

CDR3 bases: TGTGCCAGCAGTTATCTGAGGAAAGAGGAAAACATTCAGTACTTC. As protein: CASSYLRKEENIQYF. The chain couples TRBV6-5 to TRBJ2-4; D call uncertain. Germline assignment: CDR1 MNHEY and CDR2 SVGAGI. The V end was cut by 3 bases, the J end by 5 bases, with 14 bases between. The CDR3 is 15 residues long.

This clonotype was picked up a small number of times. The V and J genes are TRBV12-5 and TRBJ2-1; possibly TRBD1 for D (5 bases). V lost 2 bases, J lost 4 bases, and 12 bases lay in between. The CDR3 sequence is 15 residues long. The germline gives CDR1 LGHNT, CDR2 FRNRAP. This CDR3 is CASGLPTDRYNEQFF. The CDR3 DNA is TGTGCTAGTGGTTTGCCAACCGACAGATACAATGAGCAGTTCTTC. Full variable domain (outside the CDR3, taken from reference TRBV12-5 and TRBJ2-1): DARVTQTPRHKVTEMGQEVTMRCQPILGHNTVFWYRQTMMQGLELLAYFRNRAPLDDSGMPKDRFSAEMPDATLATLKIQPSEPRDSAVYFCASGLPTDRYNEQFFGPGTRLTVL.

This clonotype was detected a few times. This chain joins TRBV2 and TRBJ2-2; D is perhaps TRBD2 (7 bases). This CDR3 region has 13 residues. The V gene's germline CDR1 is SNHLY and CDR2 FYNNEI. V lost 7 bases, J lost 5 bases, and 11 bases lay in between. Here the CDR3 reads CASKGGGTGELFF. The CDR3 nucleotides read TGTGCCAGCAAGGGGGGAGGGACCGGGGAGCTGTTTTTT.

This clonotype was counted ten times or more. The gene calls are TRBV5-1 and TRBJ2-1; 8 bases are shared with TRBD1. CDR1 is SGHRS and CDR2 is YFSETQ in the germline V gene. The length of the CDR3 is 13 residues. V lost 4 bases, J lost 6 bases, and 3 bases stayed unmatched. This CDR3 reads CASSPGQGNEQFF. In DNA, the CDR3 is TGCGCCAGCAGCCCCGGACAGGGCAATGAGCAGTTCTTC.

The J gene is TRBJ2-3, the V gene TRBV5-1, with 11 nucleotides matching TRBD2. V trimming: 3 bases; J trimming: 2 bases; junction bases outside the gene matches: 8. The CDR3 is 17 amino acids. Germline V CDR1 and CDR2: SGHRS, YFSETQ. The CDR3 DNA reads as TGCGCCAGCAGCTACGGCGGACTAGCGGGTTACACAGATACGCAGTATTTT. Its protein is CASSYGGLAGYTDTQYF.

In this sample, this clonotype turned up many times. The rearrangement joins TRBV3-1 to TRBJ2-1; 11 positions match TRBD2. V shed 1 base, J shed 7 bases, and the junction held 9 bases outside the gene matches. This CDR3 has 17 residues. The germline V gene has CDR1 LGHDT and CDR2 YNNKEL (reference sequence). CDR3 sequence (DNA): TGTGCCAGCAGCCAAGTGACTAGCGGGATCCAGGGGAATGAGCAGTTCTTC. It translates to CASSQVTSGIQGNEQFF.

This clonotype was seen repeatedly, ten times or more. This rearrangement joins TRBV12-3 or TRBV12-4 to TRBJ1-2; TRBD1 matches at 7 bases. The CDR3 is made up of 14 amino acids. V lost 2 bases, J lost 8 bases, and 8 bases stayed unmatched. The DNA of the CDR3 is TGTGCCAGCAGTTTACTTGCAGGGGGTGAGGGCTACACCTTC. As protein: CASSLLAGGEGYTF.

The V call is TRBV27, the J call TRBJ2-1; 7 bases are a match to TRBD2. This CDR3 is 15 amino acids long. V dropped 1 base and J dropped 4; count of bases not matched to a gene: 4. Looked up from germline, CDR1 is MNHEY and CDR2 is SMNVEV (reference sequence). The CDR3 loop is CASSLWASGYNEQFF. In DNA form, the CDR3 reads TGTGCCAGCAGTTTATGGGCTAGCGGATACAATGAGCAGTTCTTC.

The rearrangement links TRBV18 to TRBJ2-7; 7 nucleotides match TRBD1. Germline CDR1 and CDR2: KGHSH and LQKENI. After removal of 0 bases from V and 0 bases from J, the junction contained 5 bases not matched to a gene. CDR3 size: 16 residues. In DNA, the CDR3 is TGTGCCAGCTCACCACCGTCAGGGGGAAGCTCCTACGAGCAGTACGTC. This translates into CASSPPSGGSSYEQYV.

This clonotype turned up a few times. The chain is built from TRBV9 and TRBJ2-2, with D tentatively TRBD1 (5 bases). The germline V gene encodes CDR1 SGDLS and CDR2 YYNGEE. V lost 4 bases, J lost 4 bases, and 11 bases lay in between. The length of the CDR3 is 14 residues. CDR3 residues: CASSPGQITGELFF. The CDR3 DNA reads as TGTGCCAGCAGCCCAGGGCAGATCACCGGGGAGCTGTTTTTT. Full variable domain (missing parts from reference TRBV9 and TRBJ2-2): DSGVTQTPKHLITATGQRVTLRCSPRSGDLSVYWYQQSLDQGLQFLIQYYNGEERAKGNILERFSAQQFPDLHSELNLSSLELGDSALYFCASSPGQITGELFFGEGSRLTVL.

This clonotype was recorded a few times. The V call is TRBV29-1, the J call TRBJ1-1, with 8 bases identical to TRBD1. Losses at the gene ends were 6 bases for V and 3 bases for J; bases not matched to a gene: 6. Germline V lookup: CDR1 SQVTM, CDR2 ANQGSEA. The CDR3 sequence is 13 residues long. The CDR3, as DNA: TGCAGCGTCAGGACAGGGATAGACACTGAAGCTTTCTTT. Translation: CSVRTGIDTEAFF.